This T cell receptor (beta chain) is from a study of T cell repertoires in cytomegalovirus infection. About the research overall: A matching HLA type, together with CMV infection, was signaled by public TCR beta signatures.

Study-level results: Individuals carrying CMV plus the relevant HLA were identified by cumulative frequency of public TCR beta families. HLA-C-restricted CMV-specific TCR beta clonotypes prevailed in the ex vivo response.

V lost 9 bases and J lost 0; bases outside the gene matches: 5. CDR1 ENHRY and CDR2 SYGVKD come from the germline V gene. CDR3 size: 13 residues. At least ten counts were recorded for this clonotype. The antigen remains unidentified. TCRdb ran MiXCR on the reads and lists one entry per CDR3 protein. The sample holds 600,000 to 800,000 distinct CDR3 sequences, roughly a quarter seen once. This chain uses TRBV10-3 with TRBJ2-7, with TRBD1 identical over 7 bases. This TCR was recovered from a human donor in good health (CMV status not recorded). Some clones in this sample may be carry-over from other donors' samples. Sequenced sample: CD8+ T cells from PBMCs. The CDR3 is CAISDRVSYEQYF. CDR3 in DNA: TGTGCCATTTCTGACAGGGTCTCCTACGAGCAGTACTTC.